This T cell receptor (beta chain) appears in the sequencing data of a study of OX40 agonist ivuxolimab in advanced cancers. Regarding the study in general: Ivuxolimab was an agonistic, fully human IgG2 monoclonal antibody directed against OX40 (CD134), a costimulatory receptor. Among the roughly 52 dose-escalation patients, some 20 had hepatocellular carcinoma, roughly 15 melanoma, 9 renal cell carcinoma and 9 head and neck cancer. In the dose-escalation cohort, 70% to 90% of patients were male, and the mean age was 60 years with a range of roughly 20 to 80. Intravenous ivuxolimab was administered to patients every 2 weeks at six dose levels: 0.01, 0.1, 0.3, 1.5, 3 and 10 mg/kg. The paper covers the monotherapy dose-escalation part of the phase I ivuxolimab trial, which included N = 52 patients. Patients were allowed to have had prior anti-PD-1, anti-PD-L1 or anti-CTLA-4 therapy, and approximately 40% of the dose-escalation patients had been treated with checkpoint inhibitors. Peripheral TCRbeta sequencing aimed to test whether ivuxolimab altered TCR sequence diversity and caused clonal T-cell expansion. Partial responses occurred in three dose-escalation patients: two with cutaneous melanoma and one with hepatocellular carcinoma.

V and J lose 11 bases and 8 bases, and a span of 7 bases separates them. The CDR3 spans 9 residues, from the cysteine through the phenylalanine. Only the CDR3 portion is preserved as DNA: 27 bases, with reading frame beginning at the first base. CDR1 and CDR2, looked up from the germline V gene, are SGHDN and FVKESK. Comments on this clone: The target of this receptor is not known. No much larger clonotype is one base removed from it; base qualities were not supplied.

The research as a whole found: After ivuxolimab, CD8+ T cells had more expanded clones than CD4+ T cells on average. At doses from 0.1 to 3.0 mg/kg, clonal expansion was seen in both CD4+ and CD8+ blood T cells between baseline and week 6. In partial responders in the 0.1-3.0 mg/kg groups, normalized peripheral clonal expansion was found to be among the lowest, especially among CD8+ T cells. The antigen specificity of the peripheral T cells that underwent clonal expansion was not determined. Low levels of normalized T-cell clonal expansion were also shown by some nonresponding patients.

Genomic DNA was isolated from the sorted cells so that the TCRbeta CDR3 region could be sequenced. TCRbeta CDR3 regions were sequenced using the immunoSEQ Assay. Here the immuneACCESS table is served through TCRdb, limited to in-frame sequences with V and J called. Missing clones are a known gap in these copies; in checked studies unresolved V genes cover under half, and the rest lacks a known reason. Counted in this sample were some 19,000 clones; 85% to 90% of them appeared once. About 50% of the sample comes from the top ten. The trial excluded patients who had a history of autoimmune disease or were on systemic immunosuppression. Peripheral blood for TCR sequencing was drawn from every dose cohort at baseline, at cycle 4 day 1 and at cycle 7 day 1. Samples came from an open-label, multicenter, first-in-human phase I dose-escalation trial of ivuxolimab. Adults with locally advanced or metastatic melanoma, renal cell carcinoma, hepatocellular carcinoma or head and neck squamous cell carcinoma were enrolled in the trial. Before TCR sequencing, CD4+ T cells and CD8+ T cells were sorted from peripheral blood as separate populations.

This receptor was obtained from an adult with an advanced solid tumor such as melanoma, head and neck, liver or kidney cancer. The chain was built from TRBV14 and TRBJ1-5, with the D segment identity uncertain. The sample consisted of CD4+ or CD8+ T cells sorted from blood, taken in a trial of the OX40 agonist ivuxolimab. The CDR3 protein is CAPREPQHF. The nucleotides read TGTGCCCCCAGAGAGCCCCAGCATTTT.